This TCR beta chain is from a study of blood T cells in healthy people across ages. CDR1 MNHEY and CDR2 SVGEGT come from the germline V gene. After removal of 1 base from V and 2 bases from J, the junction contained 4 bases not matched to a gene. The CDR3 is made up of 16 amino acids. The use of a sample-barcoded 5' primer and a J-beta primer mix characterized a second PCR of about 6 to 12 cycles. TCRdb reprocessed the 5' RACE reads with MiXCR, giving one entry per CDR3 protein. Of about 1.4 million distinct CDR3 sequences listed, 59% were seen once; the top ten hold 6.5% to 8.5%. The chain links TRBV6-2 or TRBV6-3 to TRBJ2-3; 9 positions match TRBD1. The source is a man between 18 and 35 years old in good health. Sequenced input: blood. The CDR3 bases are TGTGCCAGCAGTTACTACGACAGGGGGGACACAGATACGCAGTATTTT. Its translation is CASSYYDRGDTDTQYF.